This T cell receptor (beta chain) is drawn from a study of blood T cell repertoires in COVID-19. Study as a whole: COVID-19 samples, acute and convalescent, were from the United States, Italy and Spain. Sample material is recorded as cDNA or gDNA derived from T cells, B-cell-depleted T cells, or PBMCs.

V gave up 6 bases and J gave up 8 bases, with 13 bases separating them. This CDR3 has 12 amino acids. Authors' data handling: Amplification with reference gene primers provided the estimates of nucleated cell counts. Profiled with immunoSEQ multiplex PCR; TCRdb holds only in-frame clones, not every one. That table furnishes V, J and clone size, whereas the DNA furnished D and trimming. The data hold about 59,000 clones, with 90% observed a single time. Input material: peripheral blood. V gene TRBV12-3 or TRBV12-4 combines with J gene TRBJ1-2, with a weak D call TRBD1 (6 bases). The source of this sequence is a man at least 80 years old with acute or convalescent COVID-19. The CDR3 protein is CASRPGQRGYTF. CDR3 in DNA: TGTGCCAGCAGACCTGGACAGAGGGGCTACACCTTC.